This T cell receptor (beta chain) came from a study of T cells in Graves' hyperthyroidism and ophthalmopathy. Germline V gene lookup returns CDR1 SGHVS and CDR2 FQNEAQ. The CDR3 runs to 16 residues. V was shortened by 8 bases and J by 0 bases, with 19 bases between the two germline ends. Study observations and caveats: Also found in blood were most expanded thyroid clonotypes above 0.001. A model using 13 V-J features told ophthalmopathy apart from stable hyperthyroidism.

Concerning this clonotype: Its antigen is not known.

Patients aged 18 to 65 had newly diagnosed hyperthyroidism lasting under 2 months. Exclusion followed for patients with uncontrolled infection, other autoimmune disease, pregnancy or lactation. Regions amplified from RNA transcripts were the TCR beta CDR3 regions. When the TCR CDR3 underwent first-round RT-PCR, the HTBI primer set was used. TCRdb re-called the multiplex PCR reads with MiXCR, one entry per CDR3 protein. The sample records some 800,000 distinct CDR3 sequences, 38% being singletons. The receptor was isolated from a man younger than 30 with Graves' hyperthyroidism. The sequencing sample was made of blood. The chain couples TRBV7-8 to TRBJ2-5, with D maybe TRBD2 (6 bases). The CDR3 protein is CASALGGRSYQETQYF. In nucleotides, the CDR3 is TGTGCCAGCGCCCTCGGTGGGAGGTCGTACCAAGAGACCCAGTACTTC. Looking up the rest from reference TRBV7-8 and TRBJ2-5 gives the full variable domain: GAGVSQSPRYKVAKRGQDVALRCDPISGHVSLFWYQQALGQGPEFLTYFQNEAQLDKSGLPSDRFFAERPEGSVSTLKIQRTQQEDSAVYLCASALGGRSYQETQYFGPGTRLLVL.